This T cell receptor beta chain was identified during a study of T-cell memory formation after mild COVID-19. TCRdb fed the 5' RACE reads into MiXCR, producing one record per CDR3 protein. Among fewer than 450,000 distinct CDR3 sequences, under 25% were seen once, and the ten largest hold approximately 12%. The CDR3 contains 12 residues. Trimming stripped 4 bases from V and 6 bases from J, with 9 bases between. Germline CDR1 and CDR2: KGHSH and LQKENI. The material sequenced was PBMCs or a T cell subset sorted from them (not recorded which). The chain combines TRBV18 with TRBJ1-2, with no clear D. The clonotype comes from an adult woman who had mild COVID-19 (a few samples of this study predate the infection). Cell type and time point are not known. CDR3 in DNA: TGTGCCAGCTCACAGCAAGTGAATGGCTACACCTTC. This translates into CASSQQVNGYTF.